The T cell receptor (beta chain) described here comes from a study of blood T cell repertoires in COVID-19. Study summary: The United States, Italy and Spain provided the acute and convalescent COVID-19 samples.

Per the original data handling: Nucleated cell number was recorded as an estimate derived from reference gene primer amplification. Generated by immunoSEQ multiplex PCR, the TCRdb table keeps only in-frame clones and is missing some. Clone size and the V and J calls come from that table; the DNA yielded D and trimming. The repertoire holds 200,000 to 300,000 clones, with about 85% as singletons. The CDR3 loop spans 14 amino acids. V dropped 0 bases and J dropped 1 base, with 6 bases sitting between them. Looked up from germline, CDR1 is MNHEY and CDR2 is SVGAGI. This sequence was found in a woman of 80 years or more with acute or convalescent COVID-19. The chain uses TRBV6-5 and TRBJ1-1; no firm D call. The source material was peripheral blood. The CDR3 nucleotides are TGTGCCAGCAGTTACTCTTATTCGAACACTGAAGCTTTCTTT. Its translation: CASSYSYSNTEAFF.